This T cell receptor beta chain was sequenced for a study of spatial heterogeneity in lung cancer. Study summary: Alpha-chain sequences were consistently detected less often than beta-chain sequences.

This clonotype is classed as medium-sized. The time point is: sample taken at primary tumor resection. The sequenced material consisted of unsorted whole RNA from tumor, nontumor lung or frozen PBMC. The donors were approximately 70 patients with non-small cell lung cancer that was early-stage and untreated. Every individual TCR cDNA molecule carried its own unique molecular identifier, which allowed correction of PCR and sequencing errors. TCRdb reprocessed the 5' RACE reads via MiXCR and lists one record per CDR3 protein. The top ten hold 14% of the sample, which has 3,000 to 4,500 distinct CDR3 sequences, about 30% seen once. With 4 bases removed from V and 9 bases from J, the gap between germline ends came to 6 bases. The CDR3 is 10 amino acids.

The receptor's source is a male donor with early-stage non-small cell lung cancer. The chain uses TRBV12-3 or TRBV12-4 and TRBJ1-1; D unclear. Sequenced material: normal lung tissue next to the tumor, taken at surgery. The CDR3, as DNA: TGTGCCAGCAGTTCTCTCCAAGCTTTCTTT. Translating gives CASSSLQAFF.